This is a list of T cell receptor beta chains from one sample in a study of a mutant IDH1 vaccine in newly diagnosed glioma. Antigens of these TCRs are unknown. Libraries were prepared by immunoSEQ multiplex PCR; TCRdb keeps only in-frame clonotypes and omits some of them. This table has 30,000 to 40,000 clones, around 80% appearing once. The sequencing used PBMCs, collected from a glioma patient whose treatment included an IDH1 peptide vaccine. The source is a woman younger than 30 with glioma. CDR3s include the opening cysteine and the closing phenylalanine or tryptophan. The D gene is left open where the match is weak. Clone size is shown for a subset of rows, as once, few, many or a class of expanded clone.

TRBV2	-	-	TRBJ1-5	TGTGCCAGCAGTGAACGAGGGGCAGTTGAGCAGCCCCAGCATTTT	CASSERGAVEQPQHF
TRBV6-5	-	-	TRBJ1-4	TGTGCCACTGCCTCCCTGGGGTGGGATGAAAAACTGTTTTTT	CATASLGWDEKLFF
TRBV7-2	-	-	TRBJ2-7	TGTGCCAGCAGCTTGCGAGACAGCCGTTTTCTCGCCTACGAGCAGTACTTC	CASSLRDSRFLAYEQYF
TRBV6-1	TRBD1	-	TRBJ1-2	TGTGCCAGCAGGACCGGGACAGGAACTTATGGCTACACCTTC	CASRTGTGTYGYTF
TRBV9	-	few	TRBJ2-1	TGTGCCAGCAGCGTAGGGGATTACTCCAACAATGAGCAGTTCTTC	CASSVGDYSNNEQFF
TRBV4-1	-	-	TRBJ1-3	TGCGCCAGCAGCCAAGAAGCGGGGAGAGGACTCCAGTCTGGAAACACCATATATTTT	CASSQEAGRGLQSGNTIYF
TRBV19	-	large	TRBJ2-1	TGTGCCAGTAGGGCCGGGACAGGGGAAAGCGGGAGGGCGGGAAATGAGCAGTTCTTC	CASRAGTGESGRAGNEQFF
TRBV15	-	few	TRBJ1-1	TGTGCCACCAGCACCTGGACGGAGAACACTGAAGCTTTCTTT	CATSTWTENTEAFF
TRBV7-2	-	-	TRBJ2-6	TGTGCCAGCAGCTTAGGCGGAATCTCTGGGGCCAACGTCCTGACTTTC	CASSLGGISGANVLTF
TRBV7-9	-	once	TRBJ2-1	TGTGCCAGCAGCTCGGAAACCGGGGCCCAGGTTGGTTTAGAGCAGTTCTTC	CASSSETGAQVGLEQFF
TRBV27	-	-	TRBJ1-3	TGTGCCAGCAGAGGCTTAGGGACGACGAATGGAAACACCATATATTTT	CASRGLGTTNGNTIYF
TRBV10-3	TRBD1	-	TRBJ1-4	TGTGCCATCAGGCGGACAGGGTCAACTAATGAAAAACTGTTTTTT	CAIRRTGSTNEKLFF
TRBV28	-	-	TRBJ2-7	TGTGCCAGCAGTTTAAACAGGGTATACGAGCAGTACTTC	CASSLNRVYEQYF
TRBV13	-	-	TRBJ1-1	TGTGCCAGCAGCCCCAGGACAAAAAACACTGAAGCTTTCTTT	CASSPRTKNTEAFF